Below, one T cell receptor (beta chain) is given with its context. Its specificity is unknown. Deletions cut 0 bases from V and 8 bases from J, with 16 bases between. The germline gives CDR1 SGHDN, CDR2 FVKESK. The CDR3 is 16 amino acids. The repertoire was sequenced with immunoSEQ multiplex PCR; TCRdb's copy has only in-frame clones and lacks some. Found here are some 43,000 clones, 70% to 90% of them singletons; the top ten hold just over 5.5%. This sample was included in a study of PD-1 blockade in classical Hodgkin lymphoma. Study at large: Patients were dosed intravenously with nivolumab at 3 mg/kg every 2 weeks.

Study conclusions and caveats: Lower baseline TCR diversity marked trial partial responders and progressors.

Patients all relapsed after autologous stem cell transplantation, and there was variation in brentuximab vedotin exposure. Under best response, outcomes were complete response, partial response or progressive disease. The rearrangement links TRBV14 to TRBJ1-4, with D hard to call. This specimen consisted of peripheral blood mononuclear cells (PBMCs), obtained before the second cycle of nivolumab. The origin of this receptor is a human donor with classical Hodgkin lymphoma. This CDR3 reads CASSQDSTPAGEKLFF. As DNA, the CDR3 is TGTGCCAGCAGCCAAGATAGCACCCCCGCAGGCGAAAAACTGTTTTTT.